This T cell receptor beta chain appears in the sequencing data of a study of T-cell reconstitution after alpha-beta-depleted transplantation in children. The V segment lost 1 base and the J segment 0 bases; nucleotides outside the gene matches: 9. Per the germline V gene, CDR1 is SGHAT and CDR2 is FQDESV (reference sequence). The CDR3 has 18 amino acids. Preparation of the TCRbeta library involved a method that used unique molecular identifiers. TCRdb re-called the PCR reads with MiXCR, one entry per CDR3 protein. The sample contains 250,000 to 400,000 distinct CDR3 sequences, approximately 23% of which appear only once.

The chain recombines TRBV11-1 with TRBJ1-5, with 7 bases fitting TRBD1. The specimen was PBMCs, mostly from graft donor cells, collected 180 days after TCRalphabeta/CD19-depleted stem cell transplant. The TCR sequence derives from a male patient younger than 18 who had a stem cell transplant for acute lymphoblastic leukemia, so the T cells may come from the graft donor. CDR3 region: CASSLDPDRLYSNQPQHF. DNA of the CDR3: TGTGCCAGCAGCTTAGACCCGGACAGGCTCTATAGCAATCAGCCCCAGCATTTT.